This record covers a single TCR beta chain. Per the germline V gene, CDR1 is MNHEY and CDR2 is SMNVEV (reference sequence). The CDR3 contains 15 residues. With 2 bases removed from V and 3 bases from J, the gap between germline ends came to 13 bases. Data came from immunoSEQ multiplex PCR; TCRdb stores just in-frame clones and leaves some out. The table has some 190,000 clones, around 88% seen once. The sample comes from a study of blood T cell repertoires in COVID-19. This clonotype was obtained from a man in his forties or fifties with acute COVID-19. Input material: PBMCs or T cells enriched from blood (not recorded which). This chain joins TRBV27 and TRBJ1-2; perhaps TRBD1 as D (6 bases). The CDR3 loop is CASSLGGGYDYGYTF. The CDR3 nucleotides read TGTGCCAGCAGTTTAGGTGGGGGCTACGACTATGGCTACACCTTC.